A selection of T cell receptor beta chains follows, all from one sample in a study of post-analysis software for immune sequencing data. Via MiXCR, TCRdb re-called the PCR reads, giving one row per CDR3 protein. Of about 820,000 distinct CDR3 sequences listed, roughly 50% are singletons. Sequencing was done on a sample of blood. These receptors were collected from a girl aged 10 to 17 with multiple sclerosis. Each CDR3 is given with its conserved first and last residue. D genes are given only for firm matches. Expanded clones are given a class, and other clones once, few, many or no size at all.

j_call	clone_size	d_call	v_call	cdr3_nt	cdr3_aa
TRBJ2-5	NA	NA	TRBV24-1	TGTGCCACCAGTGATTCCCGGGCCTCGCACAATGAGCAGTACTTC	CATSDSRASHNEQYF
TRBJ2-5	NA	TRBD2	TRBV5-1	TGCGCCAGCAGCTTGCCAGCGGGAGATCGAGAGACCCAGTACTTC	CASSLPAGDRETQYF
TRBJ1-2	NA	TRBD1	TRBV5-1	TGCGCCAGCAGCTCCCCCGACAGGGCAGCGTATGGCTACACCTTC	CASSSPDRAAYGYTF
TRBJ1-1	NA	NA	TRBV14	TGTGCCAGCAGCCAATGGGACCGGGAAGCTTTCTTT	CASSQWDREAFF
TRBJ1-2	NA	NA	TRBV25-1	TGTGCCAGCAGTGCGTTGGACACCGCCTATGGCTACACCTTC	CASSALDTAYGYTF
TRBJ1-1	NA	NA	TRBV29-1	TGCAGCGCAGGGGACATGAACACTGAAGCTTTCTTT	CSAGDMNTEAFF
TRBJ2-3	NA	NA	TRBV10-3	TGTGCCATCAGCGTCTCCTCGCCCGGCACAGATACGCAGTATTTT	CAISVSSPGTDTQYF
TRBJ2-7	few	TRBD2	TRBV5-1	TGCGCCAGCAGTGTTGGGACTAACTCCTACGAGCAGTACTTC	CASSVGTNSYEQYF
TRBJ1-2	few	NA	TRBV29-1	TGCAGCGTTGAAGAAGGGGGGAGTAATCTTCGACGGGGCTACACCTTC	CSVEEGGSNLRRGYTF
TRBJ2-6	few	NA	TRBV7-9	TGTGCCAGCAGCGGCAGGACAGCGCTCTCTGGGGCCAACGTCCTGACTTTC	CASSGRTALSGANVLTF
TRBJ2-4	few	NA	TRBV20-1	TGCAGTGCTACCCAGGGTAGGGACATTCAGTACTTC	CSATQGRDIQYF
TRBJ2-5	NA	TRBD2	TRBV5-4	TGTGCCAGCAGCCCGGGACTAGCGGGATCTCATCAAGAGACCCAGTACTTC	CASSPGLAGSHQETQYF
TRBJ2-4	NA	TRBD2	TRBV12-3/TRBV12-4	TGTGCCAGCAGTTTGATGTTGGAGCGGGGCTTAAACATTCAGTACTTC	CASSLMLERGLNIQYF
TRBJ2-7	few	NA	TRBV20-1	TGCAGTGCTAGGCTCGCCCCCAACGAGCAGTACTTC	CSARLAPNEQYF
TRBJ2-7	NA	TRBD1	TRBV29-1	TGCAGCGTCAAGATCGCCGACAGGGGATCTTCCTACGAGCAGTACTTC	CSVKIADRGSSYEQYF
TRBJ2-5	few	NA	TRBV20-1	TGCAGTGCTAGAGATCTGGCTGTAAAGCAGTACTTC	CSARDLAVKQYF
TRBJ2-1	few	NA	TRBV20-1	TGCAGTGCTAGAGCGGTTTTGGGCAATGAGCAGTTCTTC	CSARAVLGNEQFF
TRBJ2-6	NA	TRBD1	TRBV10-2	TGCGCCAGCAACAAGGACAGGGCCTCTGGGGCCAACGTCCTGACTTTC	CASNKDRASGANVLTF
TRBJ2-7	NA	NA	TRBV6-1	TGTGCCAGCAGCCAGCACTACGAGCAGTACTTC	CASSQHYEQYF
TRBJ2-3	NA	TRBD2	TRBV2	TGTGCCAGCAGTGAAACTAGCGGGGGAGACGCTGGCACAGATACGCAGTATTTT	CASSETSGGDAGTDTQYF
TRBJ2-7	NA	TRBD1	TRBV28	TGTACCAGCAGCCCCGGGACAGCCTACGAGCAGTACTTC	CTSSPGTAYEQYF
TRBJ2-7	NA	TRBD1	TRBV20-1	TGCAGTGCTAGAGGCGGACAGGGAACAAAGCCCAAACGAAGGCCTACCTACGAGCAGTACTTC	CSARGGQGTKPKRRPTYEQYF
TRBJ2-5	NA	TRBD2	TRBV7-9	TGTGCCAGCAGCCGCGGACTAGCGTTGGGGGAGACCCAGTACTTC	CASSRGLALGETQYF
TRBJ2-7	NA	NA	TRBV12-3/TRBV12-4	TGTGCCAGCACCTTCTCTGGGGGCTACGAGCAGTACTTC	CASTFSGGYEQYF
TRBJ2-5	NA	NA	TRBV20-1	TGCAGTGCTAGAGCCCGGGGAGAGACCCAGTACTTC	CSARARGETQYF
TRBJ2-3	NA	NA	TRBV19	TGTGCCAGTAAAAAAGGGGTTCGCACAGATACGCAGTATTTT	CASKKGVRTDTQYF
TRBJ2-7	NA	NA	TRBV6-5	TGTGCCAGCAGTCCCCGCCAGGGCAGTAAGTACGAGCAGTACTTC	CASSPRQGSKYEQYF
TRBJ1-2	few	NA	TRBV25-1	TGTGCCAGCAGTGAAATAAGGAGAGGTGGCTACACCTTC	CASSEIRRGGYTF
TRBJ2-7	NA	NA	TRBV18	TGTGCCAGCTCGCTCGGGGGCAGGGGGAAGGACGAGCAGTACTTC	CASSLGGRGKDEQYF
TRBJ2-7	few	NA	TRBV5-5	TGTGCCAGCAGCCAATACCCTGGACAGAACTCCTACGAGCAGTACTTC	CASSQYPGQNSYEQYF
TRBJ2-5	NA	TRBD2	TRBV7-2	TGTGCCAGCAGCAAACCCCGACGAAGACTAGCGGGACCGGATGAGCAGTACTTC	CASSKPRRRLAGPDEQYF
TRBJ2-1	NA	NA	TRBV6-5	TGTGCCGGCGTTTGTCGGGCAGCCTCCTACAATGAGCAGTTCTTC	CAGVCRAASYNEQFF
TRBJ2-7	NA	NA	TRBV5-1	TGCGCCAGCAGCACGGGAACGACCTACGAGCAGTACTTC	CASSTGTTYEQYF
TRBJ2-1	NA	TRBD2	TRBV7-9	TGTGCCAGCACCATTACTAGCGGGAGGTCCAATGAGCAGTTCTTC	CASTITSGRSNEQFF
TRBJ2-1	NA	NA	TRBV5-1	TGCGCCAGCAGCCCGGGCCGAGATCGGGGTGAGCAGTTCTTC	CASSPGRDRGEQFF
TRBJ2-3	few	NA	TRBV10-3	TGTGCCATCGCGCCCCGGGGAGATACGCAGTATTTT	CAIAPRGDTQYF
TRBJ2-5	NA	NA	TRBV29-1	TGCAGCGTAGGCCTCGAGACGGGAGAGACCCAGTACTTC	CSVGLETGETQYF
TRBJ2-3	NA	TRBD2	TRBV6-2/TRBV6-3	TGTGCCAGCAGTTACCCGCGTAGCGGGAGGGTTACTAGCACAGATACGCAGTATTTT	CASSYPRSGRVTSTDTQYF
TRBJ2-1	once	TRBD2	TRBV14	TGTGCCAGCCGAAGGGCACCGAGACTAGCGGGAGGGAGCGATGAGCAGTTCTTC	CASRRAPRLAGGSDEQFF
TRBJ2-2	NA	TRBD1	TRBV12-3/TRBV12-4	TGTGCCAGCAGTCAGGACAGGGGCCCCGTCGGGGAGCTGTTTTTT	CASSQDRGPVGELFF
TRBJ2-7	many	TRBD2	TRBV12-3/TRBV12-4	TGTGCTAGCAGCTTGGGGCTAGCGGGTTCCTACGAGCAGTACTTC	CASSLGLAGSYEQYF
TRBJ2-3	few	NA	TRBV12-3/TRBV12-4	TGTGCCAGCAGTTTCGGGACGCCAAGGGATTCAGATACGCAGTATTTT	CASSFGTPRDSDTQYF
TRBJ1-2	few	NA	TRBV29-1	TGCAGCGTTGAGGTAGCACGCCATGGCTACACCTTC	CSVEVARHGYTF
TRBJ1-1	NA	TRBD1	TRBV5-1	TGCGCCAGCAGCTCGTGGGGACAGGCGAACACTGAAGCTTTCTTT	CASSSWGQANTEAFF
TRBJ2-1	NA	NA	TRBV6-2/TRBV6-3	TGTGCCAGCAGTTACTCGTTTGAGATGTTTTGGTACAATGAGCAGTTCTTC	CASSYSFEMFWYNEQFF
TRBJ2-1	NA	NA	TRBV7-2	TGTGCCAGCAGCACGGGACCATTCGGTGGGTTCTTC	CASSTGPFGGFF
TRBJ2-1	NA	TRBD2	TRBV12-3/TRBV12-4	TGTGCCAGCAGCCCTAGCGGGAGGTCGAATGAGCAGTTCTTC	CASSPSGRSNEQFF
TRBJ2-5	NA	NA	TRBV14	TGTGCCAGCAGCCAAGATAGCATACGCGAGACCCAGTACTTC	CASSQDSIRETQYF
TRBJ1-5	NA	NA	TRBV12-3/TRBV12-4	TGTGCCAGCTCCGGATTCGACAATCAGCCCCAGCATTTT	CASSGFDNQPQHF
TRBJ1-2	NA	NA	TRBV4-2	TGTGCCAGCAGCCAAGATCGTAGTAGCTATGGCTACACCTTC	CASSQDRSSYGYTF
TRBJ2-7	NA	NA	TRBV5-1	TGCGCCAGCAGCTTGGGCGTTTCCACCGGAGAGCAGTACTTC	CASSLGVSTGEQYF
TRBJ2-5	NA	TRBD1	TRBV7-9	TGTGCCAGCAGCTTAATGGACAGGGGGCTAGGAGAGACCCAGTACTTC	CASSLMDRGLGETQYF
TRBJ2-1	NA	NA	TRBV6-6	TGTGCCAGCAGTTACTCGATGCAGGTCCAGTCCTACAATGAGCAGTTCTTC	CASSYSMQVQSYNEQFF
TRBJ2-1	NA	TRBD2	TRBV5-1	TGCGCCAGCAGCTTGGTCGTGGGGAGGGACAATGAGCAGTTCTTC	CASSLVVGRDNEQFF